This section outlines one TCR beta chain sequence together with its context. The record originates from a study of blood T cell repertoires in COVID-19. V lost 7 bases and J lost 2; bases outside the gene matches: 4. Germline CDR1 is MDHEN and CDR2 is SYDVKM. This CDR3 is built from 13 residues. Original methodology: Reference gene primer amplification in the assay estimated nucleated cell counts. Sequencing used immunoSEQ multiplex PCR; TCRdb keeps in-frame clones, though not all of them. V and J calls and clone size are as listed in that table; D and trimming were resolved from the DNA. Altogether fewer than 450,000 clones are present, 80% to 95% being singletons, with the ten largest covering about 0.57%.

The material sequenced was PBMCs or T cells enriched from blood (not recorded which). J is TRBJ2-7 and V is TRBV28, with TRBD1 matching 8 bases. This clonotype was sampled from a man aged 18 to 29 who had recovered from COVID-19. CDR3 sequence: CASKDRVTYEQYF. CDR3 nucleotide sequence: TGTGCCAGCAAGGACAGGGTGACCTACGAGCAGTACTTC.